The 27 T cell receptor beta chains below were found in one sample sequenced in a study of post-analysis software for immune sequencing data. These receptors have no known antigen. Study findings and constraints: The five TRBV segments detected at higher frequency in patients than in controls included TRBV5-6, TRBV5-1 and TRBV20-1.

TCR beta cDNA libraries had unique molecular identifiers. TCRdb reprocessed the PCR reads with MiXCR, giving one entry per CDR3 protein. Here the sample spans about half a million distinct CDR3 sequences, under 55% being singletons. The specimen was blood. All receptors derive from a girl under 18 with multiple sclerosis.

The rearrangement joins TRBV20-1 to TRBJ2-3, with 8 nucleotides matching TRBD2. V dropped 6 bases and J dropped 6; count of bases not matched to a gene: 20. Germline V gives CDR1 DFQATT, CDR2 SNEGSKA (reference sequence). This CDR3 region has 17 residues. In DNA form, the CDR3 reads TGCAGTGCACAGTCCAGCGGGAGAGGCGGATTCGGTGATACGCAGTATTTT. This encodes CSAQSSGRGGFGDTQYF.

This clonotype was picked up a small number of times. The CDR3 is CASSLSQGDYNEQFF. DNA for the CDR3: TGCGCCAGCAGCTTGAGTCAGGGTGATTACAATGAGCAGTTCTTC. The V call is TRBV5-1, the J call TRBJ2-1, with D perhaps matching TRBD1 (5 bases). The CDR3 has 15 residues. Trimming took off 1 base at V and 4 bases at J, with 12 bases between the two ends. Germline V lookup: CDR1 SGHRS, CDR2 YFSETQ.

The genes are TRBV3-1 and TRBJ2-1, with 8 bases lining up with TRBD2. The germline V gene encodes CDR1 LGHDT and CDR2 YNNKEL (reference sequence). There are 16 residues in the CDR3. The trim removed 4 bases at V and 1 base at J, leaving 6 bases unmatched. The CDR3 nucleotides read TGTGCCAGCAGCCCAATTACTAGCGGATCCTACAATGAGCAGTTCTTC. As protein: CASSPITSGSYNEQFF.

This chain's CDR3 is CASSFTGFSPLHF. DNA for the CDR3: TGTGCCAGCAGCTTCACCGGGTTCTCACCCCTCCACTTT. The J gene is TRBJ1-6, the V gene TRBV7-9; no clear D. Per the germline V gene, CDR1 is SEHNR and CDR2 is FQNEAQ (reference sequence). The CDR3 sequence is 13 residues long. The V end lost 3 bases, the J end lost 10 bases, and 10 bases lay between the germline ends.

This clonotype was picked up a small number of times. The V gene is TRBV28, the J gene TRBJ2-7; D may be TRBD1 (6 bases). V lost 5 bases and J 1 base, leaving 9 bases between the germline ends. The length of the CDR3 is 13 residues. Germline loops: CDR1 MDHEN, CDR2 SYDVKM. DNA of the CDR3: TGTGCCAGCAGTCCCCAGGGGTCCTACGAGCAGTACTTC. This translates into CASSPQGSYEQYF.

The V and J genes are TRBV3-1 and TRBJ2-4; D not certain. The assigned J gene may be wrong: the sequence end matches TRBJ2-5 better. There are 15 residues in the CDR3. The germline V gene has CDR1 LGHDT and CDR2 YNNKEL (reference sequence). The CDR3 sequence: CASSQDVRPEETQYF. Written as DNA, the CDR3 is TGTGCCAGCAGCCAAGATGTCAGGCCAGAAGAGACCCAGTACTTC.

V usage is TRBV4-1 and J usage is TRBJ1-5, with D maybe TRBD1 (5 bases). Germline-derived CDR1 and CDR2 are MGHRA and YSYEKL. This CDR3 contains 15 residues. Trimming removed 1 base from V and 2 bases from J, with 9 bases in between. CDR3 sequence: CASSQALGGNQPQHF. The DNA for the CDR3 is TGCGCCAGCAGCCAAGCTTTAGGGGGCAATCAGCCCCAGCATTTT.

This clonotype has a handful of counts. This chain connects TRBV7-3 to TRBJ2-1; 9 positions match TRBD2. J lost 2 bases, V lost 5 bases, and 7 bases had no gene match. Germline CDR1 SGHTA, CDR2 FQGTGA. The CDR3 runs to 16 residues. This CDR3 reads CASSLQTSGAYNEQFF. The DNA for the CDR3 is TGTGCCAGCAGCCTACAGACTAGCGGAGCCTACAATGAGCAGTTCTTC.

The genes are TRBV20-1 and TRBJ2-1; 7 bases line up with TRBD2. Germline V gene lookup returns CDR1 DFQATT and CDR2 SNEGSKA (reference sequence). This CDR3 spans 14 amino acids. The junction had 9 bases not matched to a gene; V was cut back by 6 bases and J by 4 bases. The DNA for the CDR3 is TGCAGTGCGGCTAGCGGTTTGGGATACAATGAGCAGTTCTTC. Its translation is CSAASGLGYNEQFF.

This clonotype is categorized as medium-sized. This chain joins TRBV5-1 and TRBJ2-1; D remains ambiguous. The CDR3 is 14 residues long. V lost 3 bases and J lost 2, with 9 bases in between. The germline V gene has CDR1 SGHRS and CDR2 YFSETQ. The CDR3 protein is CASSSSGAYNEQFF. In DNA, the CDR3 is TGCGCCAGCAGCTCAAGTGGGGCCTACAATGAGCAGTTCTTC.

The chain links TRBV10-3 to TRBJ2-5; TRBD2 agrees at 7 bases. With V trimmed by 8 bases and J by 1 base, 10 bases remained unmatched. Germline CDR1 reads ENHRY; CDR2 reads SYGVKD. CDR3 length: 15 residues. The CDR3 is CAISSSGPLQETQYF. The CDR3 DNA is TGTGCCATCTCATCTAGCGGACCCCTCCAAGAGACCCAGTACTTC.

The V and J genes are TRBV28 and TRBJ2-5, with TRBD1 matching 12 bases. V shed 3 bases and J 5 bases; nucleotides not matched to a gene: 10. The CDR3 runs to 17 residues. CDR1 is MDHEN and CDR2 is SYDVKM in the germline V gene. The CDR3 is CASSFTPRDRGPETQYF. CDR3 sequence (DNA): TGTGCCAGCAGTTTTACCCCCAGGGACAGGGGGCCTGAGACCCAGTACTTC.

The chain couples TRBV7-9 to TRBJ2-1; no reliable D call. Germline V lookup: CDR1 SEHNR, CDR2 FQNEAQ (reference sequence). V was shortened by 2 bases and J by 6 bases, with 14 bases between the two germline ends. The CDR3 extends over 15 amino acids. CDR3 sequence (DNA): TGTGCCAGCAGCTTACTCGTCGGAGAGATCAATGAGCAGTTCTTC. It translates to CASSLLVGEINEQFF. Combining the CDR3 with reference TRBV7-9 and TRBJ2-1 gives the whole variable domain DTGVSQNPRHKITKRGQNVTFRCDPISEHNRLYWYRQTLGQGPEFLTYFQNEAQLEKSRLLSDRFSAERPKGSFSTLEIQRTEQGDSAMYLCASSLLVGEINEQFFGPGTRLTVL.

The chain has TRBV28 and TRBJ1-1; TRBD1 agrees at 7 bases. The germline V gene has CDR1 MDHEN and CDR2 SYDVKM. With V trimmed by 4 bases and J by 1 base, 9 bases remained unmatched. This CDR3 spans 16 amino acids. Here the CDR3 reads CASSSTGWGSNTEAFF. For the CDR3, the DNA is TGTGCCAGCAGTTCGACAGGGTGGGGATCGAACACTGAAGCTTTCTTT.

The chain joins TRBV3-1 to TRBJ2-5; perhaps TRBD1 as D (5 bases). The CDR3 has 15 residues. Germline assignment: CDR1 LGHDT and CDR2 YNNKEL (reference sequence). V was trimmed by 0 bases and J by 5 bases, leaving 13 bases between them. The CDR3 loop is CASSQDGRAVETQYF. The CDR3 DNA sequence: TGTGCCAGCAGCCAAGATGGCAGGGCGGTCGAGACCCAGTACTTC.

This clonotype was seen a few times. This chain connects TRBV13 to TRBJ2-1; D remains ambiguous. From germline, CDR1 is PRHDT and CDR2 FYEKMQ (reference sequence). The CDR3 loop spans 15 amino acids. The ends were cut back, 2 bases at V and 5 bases at J, with 13 bases in the middle. For the CDR3, the DNA is TGTGCCAGCAGCTTAAGTAGGACCACCAACAATGAGCAGTTCTTC. It is translated as CASSLSRTTNNEQFF.

As DNA, the CDR3 is TGTGCCAGCGCCCCCGGGGGTTCGGGGGAGCAGTACTTC. Translated: CASAPGGSGEQYF. J is TRBJ2-7 and V is TRBV9, with TRBD2 as a possible D gene (6 bases). V was clipped by 7 bases and J by 7 bases, with 18 bases between them. There are 13 residues in the CDR3. Germline CDR1 and CDR2: SGDLS and YYNGEE.

This chain joins TRBV20-1 and TRBJ2-1; 8 positions agree with TRBD2. The CDR3 length is 19 residues. Germline V CDR1 and CDR2: DFQATT, SNEGSKA (reference sequence). V gave up 0 bases and J gave up 6 bases; unmatched junction bases: 19. In nucleotides, the CDR3 is TGCAGTGCTAGAGATTCCCCTCTCGCCGGGACTAGATTCCCCAATGAGCAGTTCTTC. It translates to CSARDSPLAGTRFPNEQFF.

This clonotype has just a few counts. A junction end diverges from the germline sequence, so it may reflect a read error. CDR3 DNA sequence: TGTGCCGGCAGCTTAGCCGGCAGGCGCCAAGAGACCCAGTACTTC. Translation: CAGSLAGRRQETQYF. The chain links TRBV7-8 to TRBJ2-5; D ambiguous. The CDR3 is made up of 15 amino acids. From germline, CDR1 is SGHVS and CDR2 FQNEAQ.

The sample holds a few counts of this clonotype. J is TRBJ2-3 and V is TRBV10-3, with 9 bases matching TRBD2. This CDR3 is 15 amino acids long. Unmatched junction bases numbered 5, after V lost 6 bases and J lost 1 base. Germline CDR1 and CDR2: ENHRY and SYGVKD. The CDR3, as DNA: TGTGCCATCAGCCTAGCGGGATTGGGCACAGATACGCAGTATTTT. Protein: CAISLAGLGTDTQYF.

V gene TRBV29-1 combines with J gene TRBJ2-1; 7 bases match TRBD2. After removal of 7 bases from V and 13 bases from J, the junction contained 13 bases not matched to a gene. Germline V gene data show CDR1 as SQVTM and CDR2 as ANQGSEA. The CDR3 is made up of 12 amino acids. CDR3 nucleotide sequence: TGCAGCGGGAAAGTCGGGGGAGGGCCACAGTTCTTC. Translated, it gives CSGKVGGGPQFF.

This clonotype showed up just a few times. The rearrangement joins TRBV7-3 to TRBJ2-7, with TRBD2 matching over 9 bases. The CDR3 contains 14 residues. The V and J ends lost 4 bases and 4 bases, in that order; junction bases with no gene match: 5. Germline CDR1 and CDR2: SGHTA and FQGTGA. The chain's CDR3 is CASSSLAGAYEQYF. As DNA, the CDR3 is TGTGCCAGCAGCTCACTAGCGGGTGCGTACGAGCAGTACTTC.

The V and J genes are TRBV20-1 and TRBJ1-2, with D unclear. From germline, CDR1 is DFQATT and CDR2 SNEGSKA (reference sequence). V lost 1 base and J 8 bases, leaving 14 bases between the germline ends. The CDR3 loop spans 13 amino acids. The CDR3 DNA sequence: TGCAGTGCTAGAGGGATTCTGGGGTCCGGCTACACCTTC. This codes for CSARGILGSGYTF.

The table lists this clonotype with a few counts. The chain uses TRBV6-5 and TRBJ2-7; possibly TRBD1 for D (6 bases). In germline, CDR1 is MNHEY, CDR2 SVGAGI. V lost 4 bases to trimming and J lost 2 bases, with 12 bases between them. CDR3 length: 14 residues. This chain's CDR3 is CASSSGTPTYEQYF. Here the CDR3 DNA reads TGTGCCAGCAGTTCCGGGACACCAACCTACGAGCAGTACTTC.

This clonotype was picked up one time. The V and J genes are TRBV19 and TRBJ2-1, with a possible D match to TRBD2 (6 bases). CDR1 is LNHDA and CDR2 is SQIVND in the germline V gene (reference sequence). Trimming stripped 5 bases from V and 3 bases from J, with 17 bases between. The CDR3 runs to 16 residues. The DNA for the CDR3 is TGTGCCAGTAGTCCAGTAGCTTCCGGGGGCTACAATGAGCAGTTCTTC. This codes for CASSPVASGGYNEQFF.

This clonotype was seen more than once but under ten times. V is TRBV3-1 and J is TRBJ2-1; perhaps TRBD2 as D (6 bases). The CDR3 consists of 16 residues. V lost 0 bases to trimming and J lost 7 bases, with 16 bases between them. CDR1 is LGHDT and CDR2 is YNNKEL in the germline V gene (reference sequence). DNA for the CDR3: TGTGCCAGCAGCCAAGATGCGGGCCGACGGGGGAATGAGCAGTTCTTC. Translated, it gives CASSQDAGRRGNEQFF.

The chain has TRBV12-3 or TRBV12-4 and TRBJ1-6; TRBD1 is a possible D gene (5 bases). The CDR3 extends over 14 amino acids. Trimming stripped 6 bases from V and 7 bases from J, with 13 bases between. DNA of the CDR3: TGTGCCAGCAGACAAGGGGCTACGAATTCACCCCTCCACTTT. Its translation: CASRQGATNSPLHF.